This TCR beta chain was recorded in a study of low-dose radiotherapy and immunotherapy resistance in tumors. Whole-study context: Intravenous ipilimumab 1 mg/kg every six weeks was given with nivolumab 240 mg every two weeks.

The time point here: before trial treatment. Every donor was treated with nivolumab, ipilimumab, aspirin, low-dose cyclophosphamide and also low-dose radiotherapy. Advanced solid tumors lacking tumor-infiltrating lymphocytes characterized eligible patients. Covering alpha and beta chains, TRAV- and TRBV-specific primers were used for the first-strand cDNA. Both a constant-region primer and a V-primer adapter served to amplify TCRs across roughly 21 PCR cycles. TCRdb re-derived calls from the reads in MiXCR, one entry per CDR3 protein. The sample has almost 40,000 distinct CDR3 sequences, about a third seen once. This clonotype was found many times. CDR3 size: 12 residues. Germline CDR1 LGHDT, CDR2 YNNKEL (reference sequence). Trimming removed 4 bases at V and 8 bases at J, with 9 bases between.

The sequencing used PBMCs, collected before treatment. The chain links TRBV3-1 to TRBJ2-1; unclear D gene. The TCR comes from a male donor with gallbladder cancer. The CDR3 DNA sequence: TGTGCCAGCAGCCCCGGTAGTGATGAGCAGTTCTTC. Amino acids: CASSPGSDEQFF.